Sequencing of this TCR beta chain was carried out in a study of shared clonotypes between healthy human individuals. Turning to the study itself: Donors, aged 18 to 49, were a couple of women and a few men.

Assay: immunoSEQ multiplex PCR; the TCRdb copy retains only in-frame clones and omits some. The table includes approximately 840,000 clones, roughly 96% detected once. CDR1 and CDR2 (germline): LNHDA, SQIVND (reference sequence). J gave up 4 bases and V 3 bases, and 7 bases lay outside the gene matches. There are 17 residues in the CDR3. Only CD45RO-negative cells positively selected for CCR7 counted as naive CD8 cells, so terminally differentiated effector memory CD45RA+ cells were excluded. Every donor, a Caucasian adult, lived in Nashville, Tennessee. The sample was naive CD8+ T cells sorted from blood. This TCR was sampled from a man aged 25 to 45 in good health. The chain is built from TRBV19 and TRBJ2-1; TRBD2 agrees at 12 bases. The CDR3 nucleotides are TGTGCCAGTAGTATGGCTAGCGGGAGGGACGGGTACAATGAGCAGTTCTTC. Amino acid sequence: CASSMASGRDGYNEQFF. Full variable domain (missing parts from reference TRBV19 and TRBJ2-1): DGGITQSPKYLFRKEGQNVTLSCEQNLNHDAMYWYRQDPGQGLRLIYYSQIVNDFQKGDIAEGYSVSREKKESFPLTVTSAQKNPTAFYLCASSMASGRDGYNEQFFGPGTRLTVL.